This entry lists 4 T cell receptor beta chains sequenced from one sample in a study of T cells after yellow fever vaccination. TCRdb itself ran the 5' RACE reads through MiXCR, one entry per CDR3 protein. The sample holds approximately 85,000 distinct CDR3 sequences; more than 10% are singletons and the top ten take 20% to 25%. Sequences were derived from CD8+ T cells not binding an NS4B(214-222) dextramer, sorted from PBMCs, sampled roughly 20 days after the first yellow fever vaccination. These receptor sequences come from a man between 18 and 29 years old who received the YFV17D yellow fever vaccine.

The sample holds many counts of this clonotype. CDR3 coding DNA: TGCGCCAGCAGCCCCGTGGGGGGCGCGACAGATACGCAGTATTTT. Translation gives CASSPVGGATDTQYF. The chain has TRBV5-1 and TRBJ2-3; D could derive from TRBD1 or TRBD2 (6 bases each). V gave up 4 bases and J gave up 3 bases, with 15 bases separating them. The CDR3 loop spans 15 amino acids. Germline CDR1 SGHRS, CDR2 YFSETQ.

In this sample, this clonotype turned up a few times. The V gene is TRBV9, the J gene TRBJ2-1; tentative D call: TRBD2 (5 bases). This CDR3 has 12 residues. The V end was cut by 0 bases, the J end by 8 bases, with 6 bases between. CDR1 and CDR2 from the germline V gene are SGDLS and YYNGEE. The CDR3 spells CASSVDGDEQFF. The CDR3 nucleotides read TGTGCCAGCAGCGTAGACGGGGATGAGCAGTTCTTC.

A note on this clonotype: One junction end does not reproduce the germline sequence, and a read error may be involved. The gene calls are TRBV15 and TRBJ1-1; possibly TRBD1 for D (5 bases). CDR1 and CDR2 (germline): LNHNV, YYDKDF (reference sequence). The CDR3 covers 13 residues. Here the CDR3 DNA reads TGTGCCACCAGCCGAGAGAGGGGATATGAAGCTTTCTTT. The encoded protein is CATSRERGYEAFF.

This sequence joins TRBV29-1 and TRBJ2-7; either TRBD1 or TRBD2 may supply D (5 bases each). The V gene's germline CDR1 is SQVTM and CDR2 ANQGSEA. The length of the CDR3 is 11 residues. Trimming took 7 bases from V and 5 from J, leaving 12 bases between them. CDR3 DNA: TGCAGCGCTCTGGGACGGAACGAGCAGTACTTC. Translation gives CSALGRNEQYF.